One T cell receptor beta chain is described in this entry. This sample is part of a study of cytomegalovirus exposure and HLA in healthy donors. PCR amplification relied on 60 Vbeta primers (plus 13 Jbeta primers). Sequencing used immunoSEQ multiplex PCR; TCRdb keeps in-frame clones, though not all of them. This table holds about 150,000 clones, 78% found once. The CDR3 is 15 amino acids. V shed 6 bases and J shed 4 bases, with 18 bases lying between them. Germline V gene sequence: CDR1 LNHDA, CDR2 SQIVND (reference sequence). This chain connects TRBV19 to TRBJ1-2; D is unresolved. The receptor was derived from a woman aged 40 to 55 in good health and CMV-seronegative. The sample comprised PBMCs. The CDR3 coding sequence is TGTGCCAGTAGATCGGGTTCATCTAGCGGCTATGGCTACACCTTC. It yields the protein CASRSGSSSGYGYTF.